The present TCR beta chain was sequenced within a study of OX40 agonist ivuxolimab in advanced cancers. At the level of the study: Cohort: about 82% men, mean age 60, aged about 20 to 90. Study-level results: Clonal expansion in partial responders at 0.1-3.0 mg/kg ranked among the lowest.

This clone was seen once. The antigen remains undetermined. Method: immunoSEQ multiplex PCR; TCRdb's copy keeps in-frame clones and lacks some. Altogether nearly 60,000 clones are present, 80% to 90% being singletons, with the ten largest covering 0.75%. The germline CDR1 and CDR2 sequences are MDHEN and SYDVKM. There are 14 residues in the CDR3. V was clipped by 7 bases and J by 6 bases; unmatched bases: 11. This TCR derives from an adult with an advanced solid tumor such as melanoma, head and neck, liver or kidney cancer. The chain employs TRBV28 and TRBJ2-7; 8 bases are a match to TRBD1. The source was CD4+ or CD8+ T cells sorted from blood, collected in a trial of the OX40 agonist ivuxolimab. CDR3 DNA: TGTGCCAGCACTGACCCCAGGGGGCGACGCGAGCAGTACTTC. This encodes CASTDPRGRREQYF.